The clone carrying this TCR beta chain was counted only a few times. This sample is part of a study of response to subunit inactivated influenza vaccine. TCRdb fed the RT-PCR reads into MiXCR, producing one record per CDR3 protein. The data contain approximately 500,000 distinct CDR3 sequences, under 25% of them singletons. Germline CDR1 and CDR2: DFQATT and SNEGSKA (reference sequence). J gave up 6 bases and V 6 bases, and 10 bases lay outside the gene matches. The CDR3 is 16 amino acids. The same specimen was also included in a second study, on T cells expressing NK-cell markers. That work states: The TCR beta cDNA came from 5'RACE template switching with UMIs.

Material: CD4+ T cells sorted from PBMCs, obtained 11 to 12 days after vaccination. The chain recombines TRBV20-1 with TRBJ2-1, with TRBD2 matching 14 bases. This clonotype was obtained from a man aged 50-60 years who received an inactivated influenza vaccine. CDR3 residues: CSAAGTSGRLVNEQFF. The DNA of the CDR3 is TGCAGTGCAGCTGGGACTAGCGGGAGACTGGTCAATGAGCAGTTCTTC.